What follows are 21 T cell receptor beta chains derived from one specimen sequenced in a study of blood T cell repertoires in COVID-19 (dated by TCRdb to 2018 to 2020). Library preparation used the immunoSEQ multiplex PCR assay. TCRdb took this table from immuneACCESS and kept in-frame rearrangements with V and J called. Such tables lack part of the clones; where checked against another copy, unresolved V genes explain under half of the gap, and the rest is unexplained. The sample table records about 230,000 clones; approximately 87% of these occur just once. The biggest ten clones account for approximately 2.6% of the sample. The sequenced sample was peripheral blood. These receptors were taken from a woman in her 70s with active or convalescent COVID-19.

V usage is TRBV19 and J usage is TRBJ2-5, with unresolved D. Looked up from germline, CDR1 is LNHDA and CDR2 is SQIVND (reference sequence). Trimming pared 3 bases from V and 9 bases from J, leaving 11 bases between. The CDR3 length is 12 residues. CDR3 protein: CASSIDPGPQYF. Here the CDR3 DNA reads TGTGCCAGTAGTATTGACCCAGGTCCCCAGTACTTC.

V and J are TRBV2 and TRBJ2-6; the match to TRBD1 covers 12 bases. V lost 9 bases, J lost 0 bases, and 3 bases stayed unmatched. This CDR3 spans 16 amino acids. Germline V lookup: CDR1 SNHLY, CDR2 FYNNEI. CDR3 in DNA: TGTGCCAGAGGGACAGGGGGCGTCTCTGGGGCCAACGTCCTGACTTTC. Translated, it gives CARGTGGVSGANVLTF.

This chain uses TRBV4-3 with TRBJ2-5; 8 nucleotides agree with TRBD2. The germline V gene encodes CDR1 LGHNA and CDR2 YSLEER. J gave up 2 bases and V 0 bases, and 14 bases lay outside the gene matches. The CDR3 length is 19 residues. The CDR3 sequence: CASSQDAIAGLKGQETQYF. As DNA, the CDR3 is TGCGCCAGCAGCCAAGATGCGATAGCGGGGCTGAAAGGACAAGAGACCCAGTACTTC.

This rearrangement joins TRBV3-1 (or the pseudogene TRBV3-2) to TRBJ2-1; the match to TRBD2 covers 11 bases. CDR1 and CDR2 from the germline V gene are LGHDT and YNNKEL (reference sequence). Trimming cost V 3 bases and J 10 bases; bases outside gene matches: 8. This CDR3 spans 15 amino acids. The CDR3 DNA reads TGTGCCAGCAGCCATTTAGCGGGGGGGGCCCCGGAGCAGTTCTTC. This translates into CASSHLAGGAPEQFF.

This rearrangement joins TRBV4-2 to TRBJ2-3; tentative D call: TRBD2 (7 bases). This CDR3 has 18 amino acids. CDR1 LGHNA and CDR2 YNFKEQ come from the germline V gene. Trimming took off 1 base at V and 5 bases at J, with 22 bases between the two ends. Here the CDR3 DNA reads TGTGCCAGCAGCCAAGCCCCCGGTGGGGGGGGCCGGGGAGATACGCAGTATTTT. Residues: CASSQAPGGGGRGDTQYF.

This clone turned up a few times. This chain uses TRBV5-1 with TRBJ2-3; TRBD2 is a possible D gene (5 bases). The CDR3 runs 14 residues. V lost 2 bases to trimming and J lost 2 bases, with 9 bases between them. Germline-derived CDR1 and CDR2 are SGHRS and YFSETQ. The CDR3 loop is CASSFGLATDTQYF. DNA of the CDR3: TGCGCCAGCAGCTTCGGACTGGCCACAGATACGCAGTATTTT.

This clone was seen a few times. The CDR3 bases are TGTGCCAGCAGCCAAGATCCATCTTTAGGGGGGGATGAGCAGTTCTTC. This encodes CASSQDPSLGGDEQFF. The chain uses TRBV4-2 and TRBJ2-1; TRBD2 is a possible D gene (7 bases). Germline-derived CDR1 and CDR2 are LGHNA and YNFKEQ. The CDR3 contains 16 residues. V was trimmed by 0 bases and J by 8 bases, leaving 17 bases between them.

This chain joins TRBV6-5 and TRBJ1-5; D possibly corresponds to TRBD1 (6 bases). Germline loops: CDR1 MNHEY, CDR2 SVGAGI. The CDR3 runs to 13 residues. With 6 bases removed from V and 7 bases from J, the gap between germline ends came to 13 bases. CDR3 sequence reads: CASSKKRGQPQHF. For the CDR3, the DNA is TGTGCCAGCAGCAAGAAAAGGGGGCAGCCCCAGCATTTT.

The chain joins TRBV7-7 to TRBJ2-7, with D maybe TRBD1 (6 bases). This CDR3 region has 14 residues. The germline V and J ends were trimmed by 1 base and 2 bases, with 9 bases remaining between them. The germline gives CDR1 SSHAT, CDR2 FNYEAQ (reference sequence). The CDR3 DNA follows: TGTGCCAGCAGCTTAGAGTGGGGGCCCTACGAGCAGTACTTC. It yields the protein CASSLEWGPYEQYF.

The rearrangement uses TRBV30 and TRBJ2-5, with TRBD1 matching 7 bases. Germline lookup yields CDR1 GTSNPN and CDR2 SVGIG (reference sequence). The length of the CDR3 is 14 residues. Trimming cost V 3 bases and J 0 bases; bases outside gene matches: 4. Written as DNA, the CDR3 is TGTGCCTGGAGCCGCCAGGGGGACCAAGAGACCCAGTACTTC. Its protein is CAWSRQGDQETQYF.

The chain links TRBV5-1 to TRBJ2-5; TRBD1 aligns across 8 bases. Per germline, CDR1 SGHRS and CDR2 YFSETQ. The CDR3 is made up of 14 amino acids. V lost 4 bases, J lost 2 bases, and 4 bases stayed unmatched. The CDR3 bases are TGCGCCAGCAGCATCGGGACAGGACAAGAGACCCAGTACTTC. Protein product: CASSIGTGQETQYF.

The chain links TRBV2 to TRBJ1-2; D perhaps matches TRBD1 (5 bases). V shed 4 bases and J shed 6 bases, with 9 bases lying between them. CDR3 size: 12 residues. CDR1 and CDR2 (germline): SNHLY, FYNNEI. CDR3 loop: CASSGQGNGYTF. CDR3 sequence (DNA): TGTGCCAGCAGTGGGCAGGGAAATGGCTACACCTTC.

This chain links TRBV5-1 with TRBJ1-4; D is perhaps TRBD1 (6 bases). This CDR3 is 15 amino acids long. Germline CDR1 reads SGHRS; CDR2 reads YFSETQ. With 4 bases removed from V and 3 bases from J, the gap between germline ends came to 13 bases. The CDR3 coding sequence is TGCGCCAGCAGCCTCAGGGGTTCGGCTAATGAAAAACTGTTTTTT. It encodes CASSLRGSANEKLFF.

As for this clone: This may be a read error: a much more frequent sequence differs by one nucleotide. Here the CDR3 DNA reads TGTGCCAGCAGCTTTAGTGGCGGGGAGCTGTTTTTT. This gives the protein CASSFSGGELFF. This chain uses TRBV11-3 with TRBJ2-2; no clear D. This CDR3 spans 12 amino acids. V was shortened by 3 bases and J by 7 bases, with 6 bases between the two germline ends. CDR1 and CDR2 (germline): SGHNT, YENEEA.

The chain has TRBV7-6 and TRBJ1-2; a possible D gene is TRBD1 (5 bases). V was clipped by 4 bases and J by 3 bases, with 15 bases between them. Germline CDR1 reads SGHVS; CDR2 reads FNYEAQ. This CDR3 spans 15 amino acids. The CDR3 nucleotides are TGTGCCAGCAGCTCCCGAGATCCGACAGACTATGGCTACACCTTC. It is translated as CASSSRDPTDYGYTF.

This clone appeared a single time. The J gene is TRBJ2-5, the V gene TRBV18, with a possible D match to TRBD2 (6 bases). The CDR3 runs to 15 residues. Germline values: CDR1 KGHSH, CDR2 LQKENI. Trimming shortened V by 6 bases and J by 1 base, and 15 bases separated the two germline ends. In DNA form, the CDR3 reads TGTGCCAGCTCTTCCCAAGGAGGGTCCCAAGAGACCCAGTACTTC. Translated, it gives CASSSQGGSQETQYF.

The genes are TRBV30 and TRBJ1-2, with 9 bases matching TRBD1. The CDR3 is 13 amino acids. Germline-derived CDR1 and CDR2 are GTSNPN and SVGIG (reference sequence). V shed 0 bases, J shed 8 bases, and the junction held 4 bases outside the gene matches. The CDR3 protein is CAWSVFTGGGYTF. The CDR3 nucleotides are TGTGCCTGGAGTGTATTTACAGGGGGCGGCTACACCTTC.

CDR3 DNA sequence: TGTGCCAGCAGCTACCTAGCTTCCGAGCAGTACTTC. Translating it yields CASSYLASEQYF. The genes are TRBV5-6 and TRBJ2-7, with TRBD2 as a possible D gene (5 bases). Germline V gene lookup returns CDR1 SGHDT and CDR2 YYEEEE. This CDR3 is 12 amino acids long. V was cut by 3 bases and J by 6 bases, with 10 bases left in between.

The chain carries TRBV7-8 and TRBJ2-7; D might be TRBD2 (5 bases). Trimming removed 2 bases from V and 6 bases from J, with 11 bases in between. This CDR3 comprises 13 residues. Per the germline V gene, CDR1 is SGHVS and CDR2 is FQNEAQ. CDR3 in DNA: TGTGCCAGCAGCTTAAGGGAGCGCGGCGAGCAGTACTTC. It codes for CASSLRERGEQYF.

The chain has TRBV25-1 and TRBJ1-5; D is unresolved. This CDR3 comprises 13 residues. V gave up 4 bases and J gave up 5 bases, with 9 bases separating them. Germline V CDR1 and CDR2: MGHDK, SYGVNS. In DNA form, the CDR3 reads TGTGCCAGCAGTGCGGGAGGAGATCAGCCCCAGCATTTT. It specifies CASSAGGDQPQHF.

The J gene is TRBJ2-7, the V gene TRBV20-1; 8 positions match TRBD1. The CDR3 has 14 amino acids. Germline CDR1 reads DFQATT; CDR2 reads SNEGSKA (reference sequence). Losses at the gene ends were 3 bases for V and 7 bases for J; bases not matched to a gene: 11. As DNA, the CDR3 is TGCAGTGCTAGTTCCCGGACAGGGTCGCGTGAGCAGTACTTC. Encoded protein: CSASSRTGSREQYF.